This T cell receptor (beta chain) was profiled in a study of blood T cells in healthy people across ages. A second PCR of 7 to 11 cycles used a sample-barcoded 5' primer and a J-beta primer mix. A 12-random-nucleotide template-switch adaptor tagged each cDNA molecule. TCRdb processed the 5' RACE reads anew with MiXCR; each CDR3 protein has one entry. This table holds about 760,000 distinct CDR3 sequences, roughly three fifths found once. V was shortened by 10 bases and J by 5 bases, with 11 bases between the two germline ends. The CDR3 consists of 11 residues. The V gene's germline CDR1 is MRHNA and CDR2 SNTAGT.

The sequence came from a man aged 40-49 years in good health. The sample taken for sequencing was blood. The V gene is TRBV6-4, the J gene TRBJ1-2; unclear D gene. Written as DNA, the CDR3 is TGTGCCACCCGCTTTTTATATGGCTACACCTTC. Translation: CATRFLYGYTF.